This TCR beta chain comes out of a study of tumor and adjacent non-tumor tissue in lung cancer. In the study overall: Histology: 12 adenocarcinoma, a couple of squamous cell carcinoma, 1 small cell lung cancer. Stage I to III disease affected 10 men and about five women aged roughly 31 to 85. Points from the study as a whole: Normal lung showed higher cumulative top 100 clone frequency than tumor. Tumor tissue had significantly higher TCR diversity than normal lung.

This sample's RNA came from whole unsorted tissue. The normal lung tissue was taken more than 3 cm from the tumor edge. A modified ARM-PCR protocol with three rounds of nested PCR amplified TCRbeta. TCRdb passed the multiplex PCR reads through MiXCR, listing each CDR3 protein once. Of about 100,000 distinct CDR3 sequences in the sample, 60% to 80% were seen once. The table lists this clonotype with many counts. Its target is not known. Germline lookup yields CDR1 SGHDT and CDR2 YYEEEE. The CDR3 covers 17 residues. The V and J ends lost 3 bases and 3 bases respectively, with 21 bases between them. The V call is TRBV5-6, the J call TRBJ1-2; D may be TRBD1 (6 bases). Sequences were obtained from distant non-tumor lung tissue. The TCR comes from a man aged 25 to 45 with non-small cell lung cancer. CDR3 amino acids: CASSSTHRDTNDYGYTF. CDR3 DNA: TGTGCCAGCAGCTCTACTCACCGGGACACAAACGACTATGGCTACACCTTC. The full variable domain, in which reference TRBV5-6 and TRBJ1-2 provide the parts outside the CDR3, is DAGVTQSPTHLIKTRGQQVTLRCSPKSGHDTVSWYQQALGQGPQFIFQYYEEEERQRGNFPDRFSGHQFPNYSSELNVNALLLGDSALYLCASSSTHRDTNDYGYTFGSGTRLTVV.